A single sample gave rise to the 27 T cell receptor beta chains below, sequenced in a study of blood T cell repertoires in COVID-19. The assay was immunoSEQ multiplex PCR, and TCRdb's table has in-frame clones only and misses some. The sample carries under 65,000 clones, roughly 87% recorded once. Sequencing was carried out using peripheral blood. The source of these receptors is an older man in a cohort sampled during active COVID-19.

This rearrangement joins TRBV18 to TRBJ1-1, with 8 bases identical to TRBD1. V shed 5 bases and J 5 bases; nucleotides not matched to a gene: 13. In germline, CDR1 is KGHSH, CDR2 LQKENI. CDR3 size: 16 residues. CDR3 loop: CASSGAKTGAGTEAFF. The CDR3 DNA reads TGTGCCAGCTCAGGGGCGAAGACAGGGGCGGGGACTGAAGCTTTCTTT.

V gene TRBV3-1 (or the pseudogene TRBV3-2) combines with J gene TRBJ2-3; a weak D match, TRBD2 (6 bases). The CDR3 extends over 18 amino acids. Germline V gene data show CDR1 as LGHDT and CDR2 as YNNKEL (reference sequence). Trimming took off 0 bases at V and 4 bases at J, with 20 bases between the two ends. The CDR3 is CASSQDFRREAGADTQYF. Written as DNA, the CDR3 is TGTGCCAGCAGCCAAGACTTCAGGAGGGAGGCTGGGGCAGATACGCAGTATTTT.

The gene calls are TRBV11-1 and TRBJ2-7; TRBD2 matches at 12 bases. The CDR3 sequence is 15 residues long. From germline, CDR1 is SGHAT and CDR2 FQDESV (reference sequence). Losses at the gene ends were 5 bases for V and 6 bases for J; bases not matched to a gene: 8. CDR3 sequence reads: CASSARLAGDSEQYF. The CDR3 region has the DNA TGTGCCAGCAGCGCCCGACTAGCGGGAGATAGCGAGCAGTACTTC. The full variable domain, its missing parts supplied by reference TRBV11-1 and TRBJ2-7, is EAEVAQSPRYKITEKSQAVAFWCDPISGHATLYWYRQILGQGPELLVQFQDESVVDDSQLPKDRFSAERLKGVDSTLKIQPAELGDSAMYLCASSARLAGDSEQYFGPGTRLTVT.

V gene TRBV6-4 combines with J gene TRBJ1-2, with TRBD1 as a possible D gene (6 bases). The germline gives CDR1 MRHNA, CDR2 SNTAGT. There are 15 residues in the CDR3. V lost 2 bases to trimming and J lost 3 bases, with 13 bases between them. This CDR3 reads CASSDEGTQDYGYTF. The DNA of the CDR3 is TGTGCCAGCAGTGACGAGGGGACACAAGACTATGGCTACACCTTC.

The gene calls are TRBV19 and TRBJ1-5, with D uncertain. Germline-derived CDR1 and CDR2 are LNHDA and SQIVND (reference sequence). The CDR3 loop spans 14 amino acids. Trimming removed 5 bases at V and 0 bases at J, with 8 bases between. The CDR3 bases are TGTGCCAGTAGTGATGCAGGTAGCAATCAGCCCCAGCATTTT. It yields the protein CASSDAGSNQPQHF.

The CDR3 region has the DNA TGTGCCAGTAGTATTACTGTTGCGGGGGAGCTGTTTTTT. Its protein is CASSITVAGELFF. The rearrangement joins TRBV19 to TRBJ2-2, with D uncertain. This CDR3 is 13 amino acids long. V gave up 3 bases and J gave up 8 bases, with 10 bases separating them. Looked up from germline, CDR1 is LNHDA and CDR2 is SQIVND (reference sequence).

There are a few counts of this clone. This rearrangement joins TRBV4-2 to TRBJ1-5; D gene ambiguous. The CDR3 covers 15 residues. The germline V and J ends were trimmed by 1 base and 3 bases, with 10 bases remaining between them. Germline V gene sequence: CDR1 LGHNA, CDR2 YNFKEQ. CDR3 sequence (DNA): TGTGCCAGCAGCCAAGGTGATAGAAACAATCAGCCCCAGCATTTT. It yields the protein CASSQGDRNNQPQHF.

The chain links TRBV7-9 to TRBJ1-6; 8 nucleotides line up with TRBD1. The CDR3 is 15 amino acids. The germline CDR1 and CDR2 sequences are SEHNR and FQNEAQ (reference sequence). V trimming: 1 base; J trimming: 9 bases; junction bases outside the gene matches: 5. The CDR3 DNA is TGTGCCAGCAGCTTAGGACAGGGGATGGGTTCACCCCTCCACTTT. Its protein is CASSLGQGMGSPLHF.

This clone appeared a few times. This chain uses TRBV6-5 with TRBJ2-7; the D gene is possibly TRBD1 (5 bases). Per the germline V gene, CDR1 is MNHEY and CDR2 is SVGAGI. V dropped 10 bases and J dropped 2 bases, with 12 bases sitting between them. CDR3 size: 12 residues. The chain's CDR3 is CATWGGAYEQYF. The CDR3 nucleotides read TGTGCCACCTGGGGCGGAGCCTACGAGCAGTACTTC.

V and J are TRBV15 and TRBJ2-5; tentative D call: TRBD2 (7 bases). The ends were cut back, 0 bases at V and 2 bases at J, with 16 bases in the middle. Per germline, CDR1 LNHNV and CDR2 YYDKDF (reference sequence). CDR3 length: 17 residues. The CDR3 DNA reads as TGTGCCACCAGCAGAGATTTGGGGGGGGCGAGGCAAGAGACCCAGTACTTC. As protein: CATSRDLGGARQETQYF.

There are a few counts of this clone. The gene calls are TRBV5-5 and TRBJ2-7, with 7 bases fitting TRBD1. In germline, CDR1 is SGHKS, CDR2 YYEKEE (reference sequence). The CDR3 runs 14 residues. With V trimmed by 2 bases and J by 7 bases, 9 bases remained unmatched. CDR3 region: CASSFERGLGEQYF. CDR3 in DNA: TGTGCCAGCAGCTTTGAGAGGGGGCTCGGGGAGCAGTACTTC.

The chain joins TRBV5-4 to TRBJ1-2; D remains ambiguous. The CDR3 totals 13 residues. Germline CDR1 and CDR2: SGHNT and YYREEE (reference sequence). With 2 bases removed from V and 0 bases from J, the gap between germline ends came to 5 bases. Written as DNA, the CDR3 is TGTGCCAGCAGCTTTCAGGCTAACTATGGCTACACCTTC. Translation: CASSFQANYGYTF.

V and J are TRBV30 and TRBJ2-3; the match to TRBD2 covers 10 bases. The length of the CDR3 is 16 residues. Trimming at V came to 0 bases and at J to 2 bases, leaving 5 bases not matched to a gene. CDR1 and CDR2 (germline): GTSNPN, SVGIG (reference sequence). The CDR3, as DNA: TGTGCCTGGAGTGTTGGTAGCGGGGGGCTCACAGATACGCAGTATTTT. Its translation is CAWSVGSGGLTDTQYF.

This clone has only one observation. In DNA form, the CDR3 reads TGTGCCAGCACCAAGGACAGGGACCCCCTCTATGGCTACACCTTC. It translates to CASTKDRDPLYGYTF. The chain uses TRBV6-5 and TRBJ1-2; TRBD1 matches 8 bases. Unmatched junction bases numbered 11, after V lost 7 bases and J lost 4 bases. The CDR3 totals 15 residues. The germline V gene encodes CDR1 MNHEY and CDR2 SVGAGI.

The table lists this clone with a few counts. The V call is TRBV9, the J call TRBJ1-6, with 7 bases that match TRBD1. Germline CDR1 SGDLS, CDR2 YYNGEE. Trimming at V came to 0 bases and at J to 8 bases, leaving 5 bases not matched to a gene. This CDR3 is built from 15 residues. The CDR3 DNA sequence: TGTGCCAGCAGCGTAGAGGCAGGGGGATATTCACCCCTCCACTTT. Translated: CASSVEAGGYSPLHF. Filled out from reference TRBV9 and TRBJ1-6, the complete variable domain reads DSGVTQTPKHLITATGQRVTLRCSPRSGDLSVYWYQQSLDQGLQFLIQYYNGEERAKGNILERFSAQQFPDLHSELNLSSLELGDSALYFCASSVEAGGYSPLHFGNGTRLTVT.

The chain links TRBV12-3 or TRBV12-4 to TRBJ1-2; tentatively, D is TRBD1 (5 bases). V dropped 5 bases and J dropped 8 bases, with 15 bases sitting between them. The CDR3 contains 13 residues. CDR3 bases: TGTGCCAGCAGTCTGACCGGGACTGACGGCTACACCTTC. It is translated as CASSLTGTDGYTF.

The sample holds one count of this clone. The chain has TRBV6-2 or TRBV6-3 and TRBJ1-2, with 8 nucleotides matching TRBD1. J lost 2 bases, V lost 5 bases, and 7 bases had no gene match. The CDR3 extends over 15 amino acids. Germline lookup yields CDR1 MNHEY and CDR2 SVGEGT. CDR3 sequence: CASSNRQGINYGYTF. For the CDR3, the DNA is TGTGCCAGCAGTAATCGACAGGGGATAAACTATGGCTACACCTTC.

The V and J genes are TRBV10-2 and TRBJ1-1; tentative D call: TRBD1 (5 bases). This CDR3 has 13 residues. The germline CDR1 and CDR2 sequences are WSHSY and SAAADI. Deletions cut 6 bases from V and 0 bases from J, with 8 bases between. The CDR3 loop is CASRGRVNTEAFF. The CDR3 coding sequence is TGCGCCAGCAGGGGCAGGGTGAACACTGAAGCTTTCTTT.

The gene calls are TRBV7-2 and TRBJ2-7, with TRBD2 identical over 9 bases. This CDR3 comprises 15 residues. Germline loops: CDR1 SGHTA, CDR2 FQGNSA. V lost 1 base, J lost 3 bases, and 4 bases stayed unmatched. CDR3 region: CASSLEGGGVYEQYF. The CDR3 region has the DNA TGTGCCAGCAGCTTAGAAGGCGGGGGGGTCTACGAGCAGTACTTC.

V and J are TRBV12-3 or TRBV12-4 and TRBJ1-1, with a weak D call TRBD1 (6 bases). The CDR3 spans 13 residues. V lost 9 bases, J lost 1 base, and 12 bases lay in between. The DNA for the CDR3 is TGTGCCAGTAACAGGGACACGAACACTGAAGCTTTCTTT. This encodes CASNRDTNTEAFF.

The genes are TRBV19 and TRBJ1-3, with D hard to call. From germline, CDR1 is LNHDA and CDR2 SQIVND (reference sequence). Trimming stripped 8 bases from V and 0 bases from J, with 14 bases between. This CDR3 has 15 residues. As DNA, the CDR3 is TGTGCCAGTCACACCTACAACAGCTCTGGAAACACCATATATTTT. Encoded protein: CASHTYNSSGNTIYF.

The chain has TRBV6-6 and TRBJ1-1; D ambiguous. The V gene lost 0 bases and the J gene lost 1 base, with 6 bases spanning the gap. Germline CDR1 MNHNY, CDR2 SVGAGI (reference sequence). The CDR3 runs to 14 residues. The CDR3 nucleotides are TGTGCCAGCAGTTACTCGGAGGGGAACACTGAAGCTTTCTTT. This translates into CASSYSEGNTEAFF.

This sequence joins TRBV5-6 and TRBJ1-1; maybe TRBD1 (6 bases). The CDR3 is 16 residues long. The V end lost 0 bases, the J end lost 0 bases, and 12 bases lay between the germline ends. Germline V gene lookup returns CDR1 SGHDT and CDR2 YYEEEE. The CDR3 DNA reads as TGTGCCAGCAGCTTGGCACAGGGACAATTGAACACTGAAGCTTTCTTT. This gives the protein CASSLAQGQLNTEAFF.

CDR3 sequence reads: CASSLRGSGDTQYF. CDR3 sequence (DNA): TGTGCCAGCAGCTTGAGAGGGTCTGGAGATACGCAGTATTTT. The chain is built from TRBV5-4 and TRBJ2-3, with D perhaps TRBD2 (5 bases). CDR3 length: 14 residues. Germline V gene lookup returns CDR1 SGHNT and CDR2 YYREEE (reference sequence). Trimming pared 1 base from V and 5 bases from J, leaving 11 bases between.

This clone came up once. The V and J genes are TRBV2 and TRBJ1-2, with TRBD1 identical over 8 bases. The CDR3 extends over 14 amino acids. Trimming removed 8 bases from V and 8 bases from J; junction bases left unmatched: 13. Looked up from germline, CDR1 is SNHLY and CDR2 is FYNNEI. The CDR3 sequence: CASRDTTGARGYTF. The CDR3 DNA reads TGTGCCAGCCGAGACACGACAGGGGCTCGGGGCTACACCTTC.

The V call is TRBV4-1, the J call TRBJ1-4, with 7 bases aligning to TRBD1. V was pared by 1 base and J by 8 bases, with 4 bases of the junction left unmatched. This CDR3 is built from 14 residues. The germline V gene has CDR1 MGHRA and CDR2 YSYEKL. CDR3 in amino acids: CASSQGQGREKLFF. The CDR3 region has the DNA TGCGCCAGCAGCCAAGGACAGGGTCGGGAAAAACTGTTTTTT.

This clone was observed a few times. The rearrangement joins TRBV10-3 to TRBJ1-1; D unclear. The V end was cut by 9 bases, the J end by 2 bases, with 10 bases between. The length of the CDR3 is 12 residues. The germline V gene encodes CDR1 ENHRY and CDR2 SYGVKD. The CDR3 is CAMGDGNTEAFF. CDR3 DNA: TGTGCCATGGGCGACGGTAACACTGAAGCTTTCTTT.